This record concerns one T cell receptor (beta chain) sequence. CDR1 and CDR2 from the germline V gene are SGHRS and YFSETQ. V lost 4 bases and J lost 2; bases outside the gene matches: 12. This CDR3 contains 16 residues. These data come from a study of cytomegalovirus exposure and HLA in healthy donors. PCR used 60 Vbeta primers and 13 Jbeta primers. Assay used: immunoSEQ multiplex PCR; TCRdb lists only in-frame clones, some missing. The sample records 95,000 to 150,000 clones, around 85% being singletons. This TCR derives from a man aged 18 to 30 in good health and CMV-seropositive. Sequenced sample: PBMCs. The chain links TRBV5-1 to TRBJ2-7; 7 nucleotides agree with TRBD1. Here the CDR3 reads CASSEHDRVQTYEQYF. CDR3 nucleotide sequence: TGCGCCAGCAGCGAACACGACAGGGTCCAAACCTACGAGCAGTACTTC.